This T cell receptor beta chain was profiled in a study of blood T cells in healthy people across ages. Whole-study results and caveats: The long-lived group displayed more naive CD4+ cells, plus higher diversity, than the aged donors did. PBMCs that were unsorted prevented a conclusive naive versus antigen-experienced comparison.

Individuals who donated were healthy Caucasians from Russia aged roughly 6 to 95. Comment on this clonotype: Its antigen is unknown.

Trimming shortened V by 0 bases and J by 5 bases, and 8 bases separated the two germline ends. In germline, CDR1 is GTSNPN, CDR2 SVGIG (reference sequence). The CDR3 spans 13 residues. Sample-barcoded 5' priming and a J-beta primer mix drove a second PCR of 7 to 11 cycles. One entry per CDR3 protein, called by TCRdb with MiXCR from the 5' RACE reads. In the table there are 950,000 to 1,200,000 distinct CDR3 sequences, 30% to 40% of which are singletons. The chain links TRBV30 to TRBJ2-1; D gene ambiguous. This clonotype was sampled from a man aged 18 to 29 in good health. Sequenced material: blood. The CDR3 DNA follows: TGTGCCTGGAGTGTAAGTGAGAACAATGAGCAGTTCTTC. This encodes CAWSVSENNEQFF.